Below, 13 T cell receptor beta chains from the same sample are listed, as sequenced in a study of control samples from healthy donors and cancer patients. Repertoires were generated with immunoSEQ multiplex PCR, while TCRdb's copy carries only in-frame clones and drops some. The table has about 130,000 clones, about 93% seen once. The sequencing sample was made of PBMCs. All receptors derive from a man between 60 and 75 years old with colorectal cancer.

DNA of the CDR3: TGTGCCAGCAGCTATGGGGGTAGAGCTTTCTTT. It translates to CASSYGGRAFF. The gene calls are TRBV6-5 and TRBJ1-1; D perhaps matches TRBD1 (5 bases). Trimming removed 6 bases at V and 10 bases at J, with 12 bases between. This CDR3 spans 11 amino acids. In germline, CDR1 is MNHEY, CDR2 SVGAGI.

The CDR3 coding sequence is TGTGCCACCGGGCAGGGGGGAGAATCTTCCTACGAGCAGTACTTC. The encoded protein is CATGQGGESSYEQYF. The V and J genes are TRBV28 and TRBJ2-7, with a tentative D call TRBD1 (7 bases). The CDR3 has 15 amino acids. Per the germline V gene, CDR1 is MDHEN and CDR2 is SYDVKM. V dropped 10 bases and J dropped 1 base, with 20 bases sitting between them.

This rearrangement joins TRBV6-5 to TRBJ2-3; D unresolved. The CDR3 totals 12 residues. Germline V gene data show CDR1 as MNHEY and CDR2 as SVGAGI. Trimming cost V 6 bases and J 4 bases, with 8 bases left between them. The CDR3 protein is CASSKTADTQYF. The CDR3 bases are TGTGCCAGCAGCAAAACGGCAGATACGCAGTATTTT.

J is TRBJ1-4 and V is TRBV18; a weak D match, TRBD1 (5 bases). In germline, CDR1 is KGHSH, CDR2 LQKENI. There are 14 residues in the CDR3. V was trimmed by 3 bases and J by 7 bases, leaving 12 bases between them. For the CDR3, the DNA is TGTGCCAGCTCACCGGGGACGAAGGGTGAAAAACTGTTTTTT. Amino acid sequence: CASSPGTKGEKLFF. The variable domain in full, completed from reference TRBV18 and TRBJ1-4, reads NAGVMQNPRHLVRRRGQEARLRCSPMKGHSHVYWYRQLPEEGLKFMVYLQKENIIDESGMPKERFSAEFPKEGPSILRIQQVVRGDSAAYFCASSPGTKGEKLFFGSGTQLSVL.

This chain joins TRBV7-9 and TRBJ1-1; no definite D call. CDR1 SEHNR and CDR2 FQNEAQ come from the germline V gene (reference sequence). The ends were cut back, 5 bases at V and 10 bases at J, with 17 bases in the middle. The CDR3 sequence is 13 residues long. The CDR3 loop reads CASSTTEDRAAFF. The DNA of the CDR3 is TGTGCCAGCAGCACTACGGAGGATCGGGCAGCTTTCTTT. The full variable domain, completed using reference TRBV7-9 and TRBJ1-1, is DTGVSQNPRHKITKRGQNVTFRCDPISEHNRLYWYRQTLGQGPEFLTYFQNEAQLEKSRLLSDRFSAERPKGSFSTLEIQRTEQGDSAMYLCASSTTEDRAAFFGQGTRLTVV.

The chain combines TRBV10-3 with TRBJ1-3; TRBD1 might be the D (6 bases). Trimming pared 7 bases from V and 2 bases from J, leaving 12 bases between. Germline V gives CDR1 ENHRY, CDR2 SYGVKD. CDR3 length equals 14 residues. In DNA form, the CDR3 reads TGTGCCATCACCGGACAGCTCCCTGGAAACACCATATATTTT. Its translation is CAITGQLPGNTIYF.

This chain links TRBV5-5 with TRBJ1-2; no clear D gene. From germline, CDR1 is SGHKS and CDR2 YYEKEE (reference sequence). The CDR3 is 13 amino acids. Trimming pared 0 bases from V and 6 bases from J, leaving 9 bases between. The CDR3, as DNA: TGTGCCAGCAGCTTGGCGGCCTGGGATGGCTACACCTTC. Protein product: CASSLAAWDGYTF.

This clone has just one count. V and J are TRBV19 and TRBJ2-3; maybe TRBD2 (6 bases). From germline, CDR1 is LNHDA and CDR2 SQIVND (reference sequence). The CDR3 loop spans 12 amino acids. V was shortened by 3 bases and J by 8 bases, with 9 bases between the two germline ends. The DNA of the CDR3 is TGTGCCAGTAGTATGTGGAGGGGTACGCAGTATTTT. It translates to CASSMWRGTQYF.

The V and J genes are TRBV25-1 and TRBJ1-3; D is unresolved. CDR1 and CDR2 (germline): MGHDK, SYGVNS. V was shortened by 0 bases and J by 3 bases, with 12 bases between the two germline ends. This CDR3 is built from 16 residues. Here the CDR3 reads CASSEYTRASGNTIYF. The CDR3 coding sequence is TGTGCCAGCAGTGAATATACACGGGCAAGTGGAAACACCATATATTTT.

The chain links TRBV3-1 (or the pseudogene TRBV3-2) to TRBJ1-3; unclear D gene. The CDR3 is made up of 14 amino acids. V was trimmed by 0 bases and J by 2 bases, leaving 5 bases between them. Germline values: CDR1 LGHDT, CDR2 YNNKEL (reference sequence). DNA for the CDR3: TGTGCCAGCAGCCAAGATCCAGCTGGAAACACCATATATTTT. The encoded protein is CASSQDPAGNTIYF.

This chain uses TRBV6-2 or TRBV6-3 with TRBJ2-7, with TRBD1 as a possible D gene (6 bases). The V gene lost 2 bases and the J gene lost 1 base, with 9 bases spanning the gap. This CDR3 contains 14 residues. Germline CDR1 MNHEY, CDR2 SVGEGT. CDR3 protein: CASSYEGQSYEQYF. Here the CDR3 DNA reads TGTGCCAGCAGTTACGAGGGACAATCCTACGAGCAGTACTTC.

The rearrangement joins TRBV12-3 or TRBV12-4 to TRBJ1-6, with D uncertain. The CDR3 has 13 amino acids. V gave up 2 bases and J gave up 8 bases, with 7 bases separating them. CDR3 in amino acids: CASSLRTDSPLHF. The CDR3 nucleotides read TGTGCCAGCAGTTTAAGGACGGATTCACCCCTCCACTTT.

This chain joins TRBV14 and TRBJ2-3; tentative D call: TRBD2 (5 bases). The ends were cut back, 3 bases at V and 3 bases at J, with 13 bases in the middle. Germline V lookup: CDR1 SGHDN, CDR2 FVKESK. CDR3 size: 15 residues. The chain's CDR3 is CASSHLYGVTDTQYF. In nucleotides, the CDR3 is TGTGCCAGCAGCCACTTATACGGGGTTACAGATACGCAGTATTTT.